These 28 T cell receptor beta chains were sequenced from one sample in a study of blood T cell repertoires in COVID-19. TCRdb's copy holds only in-frame clones and misses some; the assay was immunoSEQ multiplex PCR. The table records about 250,000 clones, 85% to 90% of them present only once. The source material was PBMCs or T cells enriched from blood (not recorded which). Receptors were obtained from a man in his forties who had recovered from COVID-19.

This clone has more than one count but fewer than ten. This rearrangement joins TRBV19 to TRBJ1-5, with 8 bases matching TRBD1. V shed 3 bases and J 2 bases; nucleotides not matched to a gene: 0. This CDR3 spans 14 amino acids. Germline loops: CDR1 LNHDA, CDR2 SQIVND (reference sequence). The CDR3 spells CASSMTGGNQPQHF. CDR3 DNA: TGTGCCAGTAGTATGACAGGGGGCAATCAGCCCCAGCATTTT.

The CDR3 coding sequence is TGCGCCAGCAGCCCATCCCAAGGGGGACTGAACACTGAAGCTTTCTTT. Translated: CASSPSQGGLNTEAFF. The chain has TRBV5-1 and TRBJ1-1, with D possibly TRBD1 on 6 matching bases. V was clipped by 4 bases and J by 0 bases, with 16 bases between them. The CDR3 spans 16 residues. Looked up from germline, CDR1 is SGHRS and CDR2 is YFSETQ. The full variable domain, in which reference TRBV5-1 and TRBJ1-1 provide the parts outside the CDR3, is KAGVTQTPRYLIKTRGQQVTLSCSPISGHRSVSWYQQTPGQGLQFLFEYFSETQRNKGNFPGRFSGRQFSNSRSEMNVSTLELGDSALYLCASSPSQGGLNTEAFFGQGTRLTVV.

The rearrangement uses TRBV25-1 and TRBJ2-7; maybe TRBD2 (6 bases). The CDR3 is 15 residues long. Trimming removed 1 base from V and 0 bases from J, with 10 bases in between. Looked up from germline, CDR1 is MGHDK and CDR2 is SYGVNS. CDR3 loop: CASSESLADSYEQYF. In nucleotides, the CDR3 is TGTGCCAGCAGTGAATCACTAGCCGACTCCTACGAGCAGTACTTC.

On this clone itself: This specimen includes other DNA sequences encoding the same CDR3. The chain couples TRBV7-8 to TRBJ1-3; D unclear. CDR3 size: 13 residues. Trimming took 6 bases from V and 2 from J, leaving 8 bases between them. From germline, CDR1 is SGHVS and CDR2 FQNEAQ. As DNA, the CDR3 is TGTGCCAGCAGTAGACTAGCTGGAAACACCATATATTTT. This sequence encodes CASSRLAGNTIYF.

V and J are TRBV2 and TRBJ2-5; the match to TRBD2 covers 10 bases. Germline CDR1 SNHLY, CDR2 FYNNEI. V gave up 6 bases and J gave up 0 bases; unmatched junction bases: 7. The CDR3 is made up of 16 amino acids. The CDR3 coding sequence is TGTGCCAGCAGGAAACGACTAGCGGGCTACCAAGAGACCCAGTACTTC. Protein product: CASRKRLAGYQETQYF.

The rearrangement uses TRBV3-1 (or the pseudogene TRBV3-2) and TRBJ1-2; 7 nucleotides line up with TRBD1. The V and J ends lost 6 bases and 5 bases, in that order; junction bases with no gene match: 15. CDR1 is LGHDT and CDR2 is YNNKEL in the germline V gene (reference sequence). The CDR3 contains 16 residues. The CDR3 protein is CASRHTVGRGEYGYTF. The CDR3 DNA reads TGTGCCAGCAGACACACGGTGGGCAGGGGGGAATATGGCTACACCTTC.

This chain's CDR3 is CASSFTGGGQGTNTGELFF. CDR3 sequence (DNA): TGTGCCAGCAGCTTTACTGGTGGTGGGCAGGGAACGAACACCGGGGAGCTGTTTTTT. The chain links TRBV11-2 to TRBJ2-2; D possibly corresponds to TRBD1 (5 bases). V was clipped by 3 bases and J by 0 bases, with 20 bases between them. Per the germline V gene, CDR1 is SGHAT and CDR2 is FQNNGV. This CDR3 is 19 amino acids long. Combining the CDR3 with reference TRBV11-2 and TRBJ2-2 gives the whole variable domain EAGVAQSPRYKIIEKRQSVAFWCNPISGHATLYWYQQILGQGPKLLIQFQNNGVVDDSQLPKDRFSAERLKGVDSTLKIQPAKLEDSAVYLCASSFTGGGQGTNTGELFFGEGSRLTVL.

The rearrangement links TRBV19 to TRBJ1-4; unclear D gene. Deletions cut 1 base from V and 7 bases from J, with 4 bases between. Germline V gives CDR1 LNHDA, CDR2 SQIVND (reference sequence). The CDR3 consists of 12 residues. The CDR3 region has the DNA TGTGCCAGTAGTATAGGAGGTGAAAAACTGTTTTTT. The encoded protein is CASSIGGEKLFF.

The genes are TRBV5-1 and TRBJ2-7, with 8 bases fitting TRBD1. Per the germline V gene, CDR1 is SGHRS and CDR2 is YFSETQ. This CDR3 spans 14 amino acids. The trim removed 4 bases at V and 0 bases at J, leaving 3 bases unmatched. CDR3 loop: CASSVTGDSYEQYF. The DNA of the CDR3 is TGCGCCAGCAGCGTGACAGGGGACTCCTACGAGCAGTACTTC. Full variable domain (missing parts from reference TRBV5-1 and TRBJ2-7): KAGVTQTPRYLIKTRGQQVTLSCSPISGHRSVSWYQQTPGQGLQFLFEYFSETQRNKGNFPGRFSGRQFSNSRSEMNVSTLELGDSALYLCASSVTGDSYEQYFGPGTRLTVT.

The chain links TRBV7-9 to TRBJ2-1; D is possibly TRBD1 (6 bases). The germline CDR1 and CDR2 sequences are SEHNR and FQNEAQ (reference sequence). This CDR3 has 14 residues. Trimming took off 1 base at V and 6 bases at J, with 10 bases between the two ends. CDR3 bases: TGTGCCAGCAGCTTAGTGGGGGCGGGCAATGAGCAGTTCTTC. This codes for CASSLVGAGNEQFF.

The CDR3 is CASSKPGAGANVLTF. The CDR3 DNA sequence: TGTGCCAGCAGCAAACCAGGGGCTGGGGCCAACGTCCTGACTTTC. The chain carries TRBV7-2 and TRBJ2-6; a possible D gene is TRBD1 (6 bases). This CDR3 contains 15 residues. Germline CDR1 is SGHTA and CDR2 is FQGNSA. Trimming cost V 5 bases and J 2 bases, with 10 bases left between them.

The chain uses TRBV28 and TRBJ2-1, with D maybe TRBD2 (6 bases). Germline loops: CDR1 MDHEN, CDR2 SYDVKM. The CDR3 consists of 17 residues. V lost 4 bases to trimming and J lost 9 bases, with 25 bases between them. CDR3 DNA: TGTGCCAGCAGTTCGGGGGAGGCACTAGGCCCCTCTGGTGAGCAGTTCTTC. This codes for CASSSGEALGPSGEQFF.

The rearrangement uses TRBV19 and TRBJ2-1; D might be TRBD1 (5 bases). Germline values: CDR1 LNHDA, CDR2 SQIVND (reference sequence). The V gene lost 3 bases and the J gene lost 7 bases, with 16 bases spanning the gap. This CDR3 is 15 amino acids long. CDR3 in amino acids: CASSMSSQARNEQFF. The CDR3 DNA reads as TGTGCCAGTAGTATGTCGTCACAGGCTAGGAATGAGCAGTTCTTC.

The gene calls are TRBV28 and TRBJ1-2, with D uncertain. V lost 5 bases and J 4 bases, leaving 14 bases between the germline ends. CDR3 length equals 14 residues. Germline assignment: CDR1 MDHEN and CDR2 SYDVKM. CDR3 in DNA: TGTGCCAGCAGTCCTCCTACTCACCTCTATGGCTACACCTTC. Protein product: CASSPPTHLYGYTF.

The genes are TRBV4-1 and TRBJ1-1, with TRBD1 as a possible D gene (6 bases). The V gene's germline CDR1 is MGHRA and CDR2 YSYEKL. The V gene lost 1 base and the J gene lost 2 bases, with 11 bases spanning the gap. This CDR3 contains 15 residues. In DNA, the CDR3 is TGCGCCAGCAGCCAAGTACAGGGCAAAAACACTGAAGCTTTCTTT. It encodes CASSQVQGKNTEAFF.

This chain links TRBV5-1 with TRBJ1-4; D may be TRBD1 (6 bases). This CDR3 region has 15 residues. V lost 0 bases and J lost 7, with 13 bases in between. Per the germline V gene, CDR1 is SGHRS and CDR2 is YFSETQ. The CDR3 protein is CASSLELGAGEKLFF. DNA of the CDR3: TGCGCCAGCAGCTTGGAACTGGGGGCCGGTGAAAAACTGTTTTTT.

The gene calls are TRBV7-2 and TRBJ1-1; D remains unclear. This CDR3 has 17 amino acids. CDR1 and CDR2 (germline): SGHTA, FQGNSA. V was cut by 3 bases and J by 1 base, with 18 bases left in between. CDR3 loop: CASSLLVNGGGNTEAFF. CDR3 bases: TGTGCCAGCAGCTTGTTGGTAAACGGAGGAGGGAACACTGAAGCTTTCTTT.

The rearrangement links TRBV6-5 to TRBJ1-5; unclear D gene. Trimming pared 5 bases from V and 4 bases from J, leaving 9 bases between. This CDR3 spans 13 amino acids. CDR1 is MNHEY and CDR2 is SVGAGI in the germline V gene. CDR3 in DNA: TGTGCCAGCAGTCCCCAATTGAATCAGCCCCAGCATTTT. Translation gives CASSPQLNQPQHF.

The chain has TRBV5-1 and TRBJ1-1; D might be TRBD1 (6 bases). Germline V gene data show CDR1 as SGHRS and CDR2 as YFSETQ. The CDR3 is 13 amino acids. Trimming cost V 4 bases and J 1 base, with 8 bases left between them. The DNA for the CDR3 is TGCGCCAGCAGCCCGGGACAGAACACTGAAGCTTTCTTT. Protein: CASSPGQNTEAFF.

This rearrangement joins TRBV7-3 to TRBJ2-6, with 10 bases fitting TRBD1. The V gene's germline CDR1 is SGHTA and CDR2 FQGTGA. CDR3 size: 17 residues. V lost 4 bases, J lost 2 bases, and 5 bases stayed unmatched. CDR3 residues: CASSSTGQGTGANVLTF. For the CDR3, the DNA is TGTGCCAGCAGCTCGACGGGACAGGGGACTGGGGCCAACGTCCTGACTTTC.

This clone came up once. The chain has TRBV19 and TRBJ1-5; 9 positions agree with TRBD1. The CDR3 consists of 17 residues. The germline V gene has CDR1 LNHDA and CDR2 SQIVND (reference sequence). Trimming took 3 bases from V and 7 from J; bases not matched to a gene: 13. The chain's CDR3 is CASSIGQGQGFWQPQHF. The CDR3 DNA is TGTGCCAGTAGTATTGGACAGGGACAGGGTTTTTGGCAGCCCCAGCATTTT. Based on the CDR3 plus reference TRBV19 and TRBJ1-5, the full variable domain is DGGITQSPKYLFRKEGQNVTLSCEQNLNHDAMYWYRQDPGQGLRLIYYSQIVNDFQKGDIAEGYSVSREKKESFPLTVTSAQKNPTAFYLCASSIGQGQGFWQPQHFGDGTRLSIL.

The J gene is TRBJ2-1, the V gene TRBV7-3; 8 positions agree with TRBD1. The CDR3 runs 15 residues. The trim removed 0 bases at V and 8 bases at J, leaving 6 bases unmatched. Germline V gene lookup returns CDR1 SGHTA and CDR2 FQGTGA. CDR3 nucleotides: TGTGCCAGCAGCTTAACATCAATGACAGGGGATGAGCAGTTCTTC. Protein: CASSLTSMTGDEQFF.

The chain links TRBV6-5 to TRBJ1-5; D ambiguous. The V and J ends lost 5 bases and 7 bases respectively, with 9 bases between them. The CDR3 runs to 12 residues. The germline CDR1 and CDR2 sequences are MNHEY and SVGAGI. CDR3 sequence (DNA): TGTGCCAGCAGTCCCGGCGGACAGCCCCAGCATTTT. This translates into CASSPGGQPQHF.

The genes are TRBV4-2 and TRBJ1-2; TRBD1 matches 7 bases. CDR3 size: 16 residues. The ends lost 4 bases at V and 0 bases at J; junction bases unmatched: 8. The germline gives CDR1 LGHNA, CDR2 YNFKEQ. For the CDR3, the DNA is TGTGCCAGCAGCCGTTTCGGGACAGATACTAACTATGGCTACACCTTC. Translation gives CASSRFGTDTNYGYTF.

The chain links TRBV5-6 to TRBJ1-3; 7 nucleotides line up with TRBD1. Germline assignment: CDR1 SGHDT and CDR2 YYEEEE. The CDR3 spans 15 residues. After removal of 2 bases from V and 7 bases from J, the junction contained 9 bases not matched to a gene. CDR3 sequence reads: CASSFVDRNMNTIYF. The CDR3 DNA follows: TGTGCCAGCAGCTTCGTGGACAGGAATATGAACACCATATATTTT.

V is TRBV19 and J is TRBJ2-7; 7 bases align to TRBD1. The CDR3 is made up of 19 amino acids. CDR1 and CDR2 from the germline V gene are LNHDA and SQIVND (reference sequence). The J segment lost 0 bases and the V segment lost 4 bases, leaving 18 bases of the junction unmatched. For the CDR3, the DNA is TGTGCCAGTAGTAAATGGAACCACCAAACAGGGGCCTACTCCTACGAGCAGTACTTC. Encoded protein: CASSKWNHQTGAYSYEQYF. The whole variable domain, remainder taken from reference TRBV19 and TRBJ2-7, is DGGITQSPKYLFRKEGQNVTLSCEQNLNHDAMYWYRQDPGQGLRLIYYSQIVNDFQKGDIAEGYSVSREKKESFPLTVTSAQKNPTAFYLCASSKWNHQTGAYSYEQYFGPGTRLTVT.

This clone appeared a single time. The chain combines TRBV18 with TRBJ2-7, with 9 bases lining up with TRBD1. Germline V lookup: CDR1 KGHSH, CDR2 LQKENI. The CDR3 has 13 residues. The V segment lost 6 bases and the J segment 4 bases; nucleotides outside the gene matches: 4. The CDR3 loop reads CASSGQGSYEQYF. The CDR3 region has the DNA TGTGCCAGCTCGGGACAGGGCTCTTACGAGCAGTACTTC.

The CDR3 coding sequence is TGTGCCACCAGCAGAGATGTAGGACAGGGGTACGAGCAGTACTTC. It codes for CATSRDVGQGYEQYF. This chain links TRBV15 with TRBJ2-7; TRBD1 aligns across 9 bases. The germline gives CDR1 LNHNV, CDR2 YYDKDF (reference sequence). V dropped 0 bases and J dropped 4; count of bases not matched to a gene: 4. The CDR3 is made up of 15 amino acids.